A single sample is the source of the 20 T cell receptor beta chains below, sequenced in a study of T cell responses to AZD1222 COVID-19 vaccine. The data were produced by immunoSEQ multiplex PCR, yet TCRdb's version contains in-frame clones alone and is incomplete. The sample yields some 140,000 clones, 88% seen once. The sequencing used peripheral blood, collected 28 days after the second AZD1222 dose. Source of these receptors: an adult who received the AZD1222 COVID-19 vaccine.

This clone was observed once. The J gene is TRBJ2-3, the V gene TRBV10-3, with D maybe TRBD1 (5 bases). Looked up from germline, CDR1 is ENHRY and CDR2 is SYGVKD. The length of the CDR3 is 17 residues. V was pared by 8 bases and J by 1 base, with 22 bases between. The CDR3 nucleotides read TGTGCCATCCAAGACCTAGGGGCTAACATGGGCACAGATACGCAGTATTTT. This gives the protein CAIQDLGANMGTDTQYF.

The V gene is TRBV6-5, the J gene TRBJ2-1; D remains ambiguous. V lost 2 bases to trimming and J lost 2 bases, with 10 bases between them. The CDR3 runs 15 residues. CDR1 is MNHEY and CDR2 is SVGAGI in the germline V gene. The CDR3 nucleotides are TGTGCCAGCAGTTACGAGGACGCGGCCTACAATGAGCAGTTCTTC. As protein: CASSYEDAAYNEQFF.

The J gene is TRBJ1-4, the V gene TRBV19; D is possibly TRBD1 (5 bases). The CDR3 spans 12 residues. V lost 4 bases, J lost 6 bases, and 6 bases lay in between. From germline, CDR1 is LNHDA and CDR2 SQIVND (reference sequence). The CDR3 region has the DNA TGTGCCAGTAGTACGACAGATGAAAAACTGTTTTTT. Amino acid sequence: CASSTTDEKLFF.

This chain uses TRBV15 with TRBJ2-3; maybe TRBD1 (5 bases). The CDR3 has 16 amino acids. V lost 0 bases, J lost 0 bases, and 10 bases lay in between. Germline CDR1 reads LNHNV; CDR2 reads YYDKDF (reference sequence). The DNA for the CDR3 is TGTGCCACCAGCAGAGATAGGGGCCTAAGCACAGATACGCAGTATTTT. This sequence encodes CATSRDRGLSTDTQYF.

CDR3 protein: CATSDRGVADTQYF. DNA for the CDR3: TGTGCCACCAGCGACCGGGGGGTCGCAGATACGCAGTATTTT. This chain joins TRBV15 and TRBJ2-3; 7 bases align to TRBD2. The CDR3 runs to 14 residues. The germline V gene has CDR1 LNHNV and CDR2 YYDKDF (reference sequence). V shed 5 bases, J shed 4 bases, and the junction held 6 bases outside the gene matches.

The count of this clone is one. V gene TRBV6-2 or TRBV6-3 combines with J gene TRBJ1-5; no clear D gene. The length of the CDR3 is 17 residues. Germline V gene sequence: CDR1 MNHEY, CDR2 SVGEGT. V lost 4 bases and J 5 bases, leaving 21 bases between the germline ends. The CDR3 sequence: CASSSGRASGIHQPQHF. In DNA form, the CDR3 reads TGTGCCAGCAGTTCGGGCAGAGCTAGTGGAATACATCAGCCCCAGCATTTT.

The chain joins TRBV7-2 to TRBJ1-1; TRBD1 matches at 10 bases. The CDR3 is 14 amino acids. Germline trimming cut 11 bases from V and 6 bases from J; bases unmatched to any gene: 12. Germline-derived CDR1 and CDR2 are SGHTA and FQGNSA. CDR3 amino acids: CAALRTGGIPEAFF. For the CDR3, the DNA is TGTGCCGCGCTCCGGACAGGGGGGATCCCTGAAGCTTTCTTT.

This chain links TRBV6-5 with TRBJ1-6; D is possibly TRBD1 (5 bases). From germline, CDR1 is MNHEY and CDR2 SVGAGI. This CDR3 region has 15 residues. The V and J ends lost 7 bases and 5 bases respectively, with 15 bases between them. DNA for the CDR3: TGTGCCAGCACCCCGGCGGGGGGAGATAATTCACCCCTCCACTTT. Its translation: CASTPAGGDNSPLHF.

The gene calls are TRBV19 and TRBJ1-1; TRBD1 might be the D (5 bases). V was clipped by 3 bases and J by 1 base, with 9 bases between them. The CDR3 length is 14 residues. Germline CDR1 is LNHDA and CDR2 is SQIVND (reference sequence). The CDR3 loop is CASSMIGTNTEAFF. CDR3 DNA: TGTGCCAGTAGTATGATCGGGACGAACACTGAAGCTTTCTTT.

This chain links TRBV5-4 with TRBJ2-7; TRBD1 might be the D (6 bases). The germline V gene has CDR1 SGHNT and CDR2 YYREEE (reference sequence). This CDR3 has 12 residues. V gave up 4 bases and J gave up 4 bases, with 9 bases separating them. The CDR3 loop reads CASSQRGYEQYF. The CDR3 DNA reads TGTGCCAGCAGCCAGAGGGGGTACGAGCAGTACTTC.

V and J are TRBV4-2 and TRBJ1-3; D gene ambiguous. CDR1 is LGHNA, CDR2 YNFKEQ, per germline. The length of the CDR3 is 15 residues. Trimming stripped 5 bases from V and 0 bases from J, with 11 bases between. As DNA, the CDR3 is TGTGCCAGCAGCTCTCAGGTGGGCTCTGGAAACACCATATATTTT. Amino acids: CASSSQVGSGNTIYF.

V gene TRBV9 combines with J gene TRBJ2-1; no clear D gene. V was trimmed by 3 bases and J by 3 bases, leaving 10 bases between them. The germline V gene encodes CDR1 SGDLS and CDR2 YYNGEE. The CDR3 consists of 14 residues. In nucleotides, the CDR3 is TGTGCCAGCAGCGGAGGACCGAGCTACAATGAGCAGTTCTTC. This encodes CASSGGPSYNEQFF.

The chain uses TRBV18 and TRBJ2-1; D is unresolved. The germline gives CDR1 KGHSH, CDR2 LQKENI. V was trimmed by 2 bases and J by 0 bases, leaving 8 bases between them. CDR3 length: 15 residues. This chain's CDR3 is CASSPSLDSYNEQFF. The CDR3 DNA reads as TGTGCCAGCTCACCATCACTCGACTCCTACAATGAGCAGTTCTTC.

The chain has TRBV5-1 and TRBJ2-7; the match to TRBD1 covers 10 bases. The J segment lost 4 bases and the V segment lost 0 bases, leaving 7 bases of the junction unmatched. Germline V gene lookup returns CDR1 SGHRS and CDR2 YFSETQ. The CDR3 is 16 residues long. The CDR3 bases are TGCGCCAGCAGCTTGGCCTGGGGACAGGGGAATTACGAGCAGTACTTC. This codes for CASSLAWGQGNYEQYF. Full variable domain (outside the CDR3, taken from reference TRBV5-1 and TRBJ2-7): KAGVTQTPRYLIKTRGQQVTLSCSPISGHRSVSWYQQTPGQGLQFLFEYFSETQRNKGNFPGRFSGRQFSNSRSEMNVSTLELGDSALYLCASSLAWGQGNYEQYFGPGTRLTVT.

The V and J genes are TRBV3-1 (or the pseudogene TRBV3-2) and TRBJ2-3; 8 bases map to TRBD2. CDR1 and CDR2 (germline): LGHDT, YNNKEL (reference sequence). The CDR3 is made up of 16 amino acids. V lost 2 bases to trimming and J lost 4 bases; unmatched junction nucleotides: 8. Here the CDR3 DNA reads TGTGCCAGCAGCCAATATAGCGGGGCTGGGCCAGATACGCAGTATTTT. Its protein product is CASSQYSGAGPDTQYF.

The chain joins TRBV7-2 to TRBJ2-2, with D tentatively TRBD1 or TRBD2 (5 bases each). The CDR3 has 16 residues. CDR1 and CDR2 (germline): SGHTA, FQGNSA. Trimming cost V 5 bases and J 1 base, with 14 bases left between them. The chain's CDR3 is CASSPRGQMNTGELFF. The DNA of the CDR3 is TGTGCCAGCAGCCCACGGGGCCAGATGAACACCGGGGAGCTGTTTTTT.

The V gene is TRBV4-3, the J gene TRBJ2-2, with TRBD2 matching 8 bases. V gave up 11 bases and J gave up 6 bases; unmatched junction bases: 17. The CDR3 length is 16 residues. CDR1 is LGHNA and CDR2 is YSLEER in the germline V gene. CDR3 amino acids: CAPSHDRGGWSGELFF. In DNA, the CDR3 is TGCGCCCCCAGCCACGACCGGGGGGGGTGGTCCGGGGAGCTGTTTTTT.

This chain uses TRBV13 with TRBJ2-7; 10 positions agree with TRBD1. The CDR3 sequence is 16 residues long. J lost 10 bases, V lost 4 bases, and 16 bases had no gene match. Germline V gene lookup returns CDR1 PRHDT and CDR2 FYEKMQ (reference sequence). The DNA for the CDR3 is TGTGCCAGCAGCTCGGGGGTATCGACAGGGGGCCTCGAACAGTACTTC. Residues: CASSSGVSTGGLEQYF.

This sequence joins TRBV2 and TRBJ1-4; perhaps TRBD1 as D (5 bases). CDR3 length equals 13 residues. Germline CDR1 and CDR2: SNHLY and FYNNEI. The V end was cut by 5 bases, the J end by 3 bases, with 7 bases between. CDR3 region: CASSRGANEKLFF. CDR3 DNA sequence: TGTGCCAGCAGTCGAGGGGCTAATGAAAAACTGTTTTTT.

The J gene is TRBJ1-6, the V gene TRBV7-9, with D perhaps TRBD1 (5 bases). V lost 5 bases, J lost 9 bases, and 11 bases lay in between. This CDR3 has 13 amino acids. From germline, CDR1 is SEHNR and CDR2 FQNEAQ (reference sequence). The CDR3 DNA is TGTGCCAGCAGCGGCGGGGGGTTTTCACCCCTCCACTTT. Encoded protein: CASSGGGFSPLHF.